This T cell receptor beta chain is from a study of CXCR3-negative and CXCR3-positive naive CD8 T cells. The libraries of TRB cDNA were constructed through 5' RACE using UMI labels. From its re-call of the 5' RACE reads, TCRdb lists each CDR3 protein once, without DNA. Its listing shows 5,000 to 6,500 distinct CDR3 sequences. This clonotype is identified as medium-sized from frequency. The CDR3 consists of 12 residues. Germline CDR1 is MNHNY and CDR2 is SVGAGI (reference sequence). Sequenced input: naive CXCR3- CD8+ T cells from blood. Noted subset: CD45RO-CCR7+CD27+CD95- naive CD8+ T cells lacking CXCR3 (TNR3-). The sequence was collected from a human donor in good health. Some clones in this sample may be carry-over from other donors' samples. V gene TRBV6-6 combines with J gene TRBJ2-3. The CDR3 here is CASSPSTDTQYF.